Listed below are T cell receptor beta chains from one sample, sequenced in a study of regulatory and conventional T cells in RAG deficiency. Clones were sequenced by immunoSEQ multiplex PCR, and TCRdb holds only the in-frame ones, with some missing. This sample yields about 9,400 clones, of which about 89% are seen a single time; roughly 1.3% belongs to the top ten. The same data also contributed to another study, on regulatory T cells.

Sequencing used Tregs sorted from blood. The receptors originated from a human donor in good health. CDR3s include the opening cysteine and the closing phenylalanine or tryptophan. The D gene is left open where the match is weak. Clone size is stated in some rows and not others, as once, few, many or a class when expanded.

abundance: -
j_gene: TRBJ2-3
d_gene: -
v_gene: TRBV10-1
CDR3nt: TGCGCCAGCAGTGGGGGACCCTCGGGAAGCGCGGGGACAGATACGCAGTATTTT
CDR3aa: CASSGGPSGSAGTDTQYF

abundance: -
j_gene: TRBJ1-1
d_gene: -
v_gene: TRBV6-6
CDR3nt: TGTGCCAGCAGTTCCCGCGCCGGAGGGAACACTGAAGCTTTCTTT
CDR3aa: CASSSRAGGNTEAFF

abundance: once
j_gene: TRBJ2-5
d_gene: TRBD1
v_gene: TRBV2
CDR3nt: TGTGCCAGCACCCTGGCACAGGGGAGAGAGACCCAGTACTTC
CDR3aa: CASTLAQGRETQYF

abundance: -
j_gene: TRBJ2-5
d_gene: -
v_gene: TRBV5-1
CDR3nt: TGCGCCAGCAGCTTGCGTATGTACCACAGGCGACGGGAGACCCAGTACTTC
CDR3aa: CASSLRMYHRRRETQYF

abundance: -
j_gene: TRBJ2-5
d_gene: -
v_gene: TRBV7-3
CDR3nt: TGTGCCAGCACCCCGGATCCGAGCTCGGAGACCCAGTACTTC
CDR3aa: CASTPDPSSETQYF

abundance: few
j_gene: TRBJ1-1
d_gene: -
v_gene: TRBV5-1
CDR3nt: TGCGCCAGCAGCTTGATGGGCGTTGAGTCTGAAGCTTTCTTT
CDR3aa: CASSLMGVESEAFF

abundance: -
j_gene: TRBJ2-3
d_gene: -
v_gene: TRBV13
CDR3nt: TGTGCCAGCAGCTTGAATACGCAGTATTTT
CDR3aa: CASSLNTQYF

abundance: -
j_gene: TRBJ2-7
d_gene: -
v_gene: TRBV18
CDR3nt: TGTGCCAGCTCACCATCCGACGAGCAGTACTTC
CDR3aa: CASSPSDEQYF

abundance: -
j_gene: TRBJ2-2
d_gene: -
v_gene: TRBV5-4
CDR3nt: TGTGCCAGCAGCTTAGGGACGTACACCGGGGAGCTGTTTTTT
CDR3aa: CASSLGTYTGELFF

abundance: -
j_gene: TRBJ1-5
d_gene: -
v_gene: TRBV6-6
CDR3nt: TGTGCCAGCAGTCCCGGGACCGGCAATAGCAATCAGCCCCAGCATTTT
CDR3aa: CASSPGTGNSNQPQHF

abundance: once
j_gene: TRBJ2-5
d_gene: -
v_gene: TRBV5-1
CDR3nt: TGCGCCAGCAGCTGGGGGTTGGAGACCCAGTACTTC
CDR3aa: CASSWGLETQYF

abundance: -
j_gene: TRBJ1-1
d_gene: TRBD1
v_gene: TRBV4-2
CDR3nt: TGTGCCAGCAGCCAGGAGGGCGCAGGGGGCACTGAAGCTTTCTTT
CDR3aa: CASSQEGAGGTEAFF

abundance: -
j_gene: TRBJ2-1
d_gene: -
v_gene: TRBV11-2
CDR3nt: TGTGCCAGCAGCTTAGGGCAGCACAATGAGCAGTTCTTC
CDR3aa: CASSLGQHNEQFF

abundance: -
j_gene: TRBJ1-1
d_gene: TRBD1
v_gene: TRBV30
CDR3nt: TGTGCCTGGAGTGTACCAGGGACAGGGAGGGTTAGGGAAGCTTTCTTT
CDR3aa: CAWSVPGTGRVREAFF

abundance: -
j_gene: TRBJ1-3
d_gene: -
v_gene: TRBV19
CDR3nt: TGTGCCAGTCCAACGAGGGCACCTGGAAACACCATATATTTT
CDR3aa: CASPTRAPGNTIYF

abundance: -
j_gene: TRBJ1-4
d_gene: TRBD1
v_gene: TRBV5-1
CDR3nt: TGCGCCAGCAGACTTGGAGGGGGACAGGCACTTGCAACTAATGAAAAACTGTTTTTT
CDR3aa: CASRLGGGQALATNEKLFF